Following are 10 T cell receptor beta chains from one sample sequenced in a study of cytotoxic CD8 clonotypes in ibrutinib-treated CLL. Sequenced by immunoSEQ multiplex PCR; TCRdb stores in-frame clones only, minus some. Of about 25,000 clones in the sample, about 78% were seen once. The sequences come from PBMCs, collected before ibrutinib treatment. Source of these receptors: a human donor with chronic lymphocytic leukemia.

This clone showed up just a few times. J is TRBJ2-2 and V is TRBV4-3; weak D call: TRBD1 (5 bases). CDR3 size: 17 residues. Germline-derived CDR1 and CDR2 are LGHNA and YSLEER. Trimming took 0 bases from V and 1 from J, leaving 12 bases between them. The CDR3 loop is CASSQDIREWNTGELFF. As DNA, the CDR3 is TGCGCCAGCAGCCAAGATATCAGGGAATGGAACACCGGGGAGCTGTTTTTT.

V usage is TRBV4-2 and J usage is TRBJ1-2, with 7 bases lining up with TRBD1. Trimming took 3 bases from V and 7 from J; bases not matched to a gene: 8. The CDR3 contains 14 residues. Looked up from germline, CDR1 is LGHNA and CDR2 is YNFKEQ. The CDR3 DNA sequence: TGTGCCAGCAGCCAGAACAGGGGAGCATCTGGCTACACCTTC. It encodes CASSQNRGASGYTF.

The chain combines TRBV27 with TRBJ2-1, with 9 bases aligning to TRBD1. Trimming cost V 3 bases and J 7 bases; bases outside gene matches: 10. Germline-derived CDR1 and CDR2 are MNHEY and SMNVEV (reference sequence). The CDR3 totals 16 residues. CDR3 DNA sequence: TGTGCCAGCAGTTTCGCGACAGGGGGACTCAGGAATGAGCAGTTCTTC. This sequence encodes CASSFATGGLRNEQFF.

This chain uses TRBV30 with TRBJ1-5; D not certain. Trimming stripped 0 bases from V and 2 bases from J, with 11 bases between. This CDR3 region has 15 residues. Germline V CDR1 and CDR2: GTSNPN, SVGIG (reference sequence). This chain's CDR3 is CAWSVRTRGNQPQHF. The CDR3 coding sequence is TGTGCCTGGAGTGTAAGGACCCGGGGCAATCAGCCCCAGCATTTT. The full variable domain, with the rest looked up from reference TRBV30 and TRBJ1-5, is SQTIHQWPATLVQPVGSPLSLECTVEGTSNPNLYWYRQAAGRGLQLLFYSVGIGQISSEVPQNLSASRPQDRQFILSSKKLLLSDSGFYLCAWSVRTRGNQPQHFGDGTRLSIL.

V is TRBV10-3 and J is TRBJ1-1; D unresolved. Per the germline V gene, CDR1 is ENHRY and CDR2 is SYGVKD. This CDR3 is built from 14 residues. The V end was cut by 2 bases, the J end by 0 bases, with 7 bases between. Here the CDR3 reads CAISEASLNTEAFF. CDR3 nucleotide sequence: TGTGCCATCAGTGAGGCCAGCCTGAACACTGAAGCTTTCTTT.

J is TRBJ2-3 and V is TRBV5-4; 8 bases agree with TRBD2. V lost 0 bases to trimming and J lost 3 bases; unmatched junction nucleotides: 3. Germline assignment: CDR1 SGHNT and CDR2 YYREEE (reference sequence). The CDR3 contains 15 residues. The CDR3 DNA follows: TGTGCCAGCAGCTTGGGGCTAGCGGGTACAGATACGCAGTATTTT. It encodes CASSLGLAGTDTQYF.

This clone came up a few times. This sample also contains other DNA sequences that code for the same CDR3. The chain couples TRBV5-1 to TRBJ2-3; no firm D call. The ends were cut back, 0 bases at V and 2 bases at J, with 7 bases in the middle. Germline V gene data show CDR1 as SGHRS and CDR2 as YFSETQ. CDR3 length equals 14 residues. The CDR3 nucleotides read TGCGCCAGCAGCTTGGGCTCGTTCACAGATACGCAGTATTTT. It encodes CASSLGSFTDTQYF.

Only one count was recorded for this clone. The genes are TRBV28 and TRBJ1-4; D uncertain. Germline CDR1 is MDHEN and CDR2 is SYDVKM. Trimming cost V 2 bases and J 7 bases, with 17 bases left between them. This CDR3 is 16 amino acids long. In DNA, the CDR3 is TGTGCCAGCAGTTTAGATGGCTTGGCTGTGGGTGAAAAACTGTTTTTT. Translated, it gives CASSLDGLAVGEKLFF.

This chain connects TRBV5-6 to TRBJ2-5; 9 nucleotides line up with TRBD1. Germline V gene sequence: CDR1 SGHDT, CDR2 YYEEEE. This CDR3 region has 16 residues. V gave up 4 bases and J gave up 2 bases; unmatched junction bases: 9. CDR3 loop: CASSRGQGSPQETQYF. The DNA for the CDR3 is TGTGCCAGCAGCCGCGGACAGGGGAGCCCACAAGAGACCCAGTACTTC. Supplemented by reference TRBV5-6 and TRBJ2-5, the full variable domain reads DAGVTQSPTHLIKTRGQQVTLRCSPKSGHDTVSWYQQALGQGPQFIFQYYEEEERQRGNFPDRFSGHQFPNYSSELNVNALLLGDSALYLCASSRGQGSPQETQYFGPGTRLLVL.

The chain employs TRBV7-2 and TRBJ1-5, with 7 bases fitting TRBD1. CDR1 is SGHTA and CDR2 is FQGNSA in the germline V gene. The J segment lost 6 bases and the V segment lost 1 base, leaving 6 bases of the junction unmatched. This CDR3 comprises 15 residues. The CDR3 sequence: CASSLVAGGSQPQHF. CDR3 nucleotides: TGTGCCAGCAGCTTAGTGGCAGGGGGGAGTCAGCCCCAGCATTTT.